This T cell receptor (beta chain) was captured by sequencing in a study of shared clonotypes between healthy human individuals. Assay: immunoSEQ multiplex PCR; the TCRdb copy retains only in-frame clones and omits some. The sample lists more than 1,200,000 clones, approximately 98.5% occurring once. Trimming left V 3 bases short and J 8 bases short, with 14 bases between. This CDR3 contains 14 residues. The germline CDR1 and CDR2 sequences are SGHAT and FQNNGV. This TCR was recovered from a man younger than 45 in good health. Sequencing was carried out using naive CD4+ T cells sorted from blood. Subset: CD45RA+ positively selected. The chain recombines TRBV11-2 with TRBJ2-1, with unresolved D. The chain's CDR3 is CASSFLTGFDEQFF. The CDR3 DNA reads as TGTGCCAGCAGCTTTCTGACCGGGTTCGATGAGCAGTTCTTC.